Here is one TCR beta chain with its context. No antigen is known for it. The sample originates from a study of cytomegalovirus exposure and HLA in healthy donors. Study findings and constraints: Certain indistinguishable V segments, among them TRBV6-2 and TRBV6-3, were excluded.

The CDR3 consists of 16 residues. CDR1 and CDR2 (germline): SQVTM, ANQGSEA. The trim removed 7 bases at V and 1 base at J, leaving 14 bases unmatched. The PCR had 60 Vbeta and 13 Jbeta primers. Sequencing used immunoSEQ multiplex PCR; TCRdb keeps in-frame clones, though not all of them. Among some 130,000 clones, roughly two thirds were seen once, and the ten largest hold 1% to 1.5%. The source material was PBMCs. The rearrangement joins TRBV29-1 to TRBJ1-1; TRBD1 matches 8 bases. The clonotype comes from a woman aged 40 to 50 in good health and CMV-seronegative. This chain's CDR3 is CSGGRTGILGNTEAFF. DNA of the CDR3: TGCAGCGGGGGTCGGACAGGGATTTTAGGGAACACTGAAGCTTTCTTT.